This T cell receptor beta chain stems from a study of OX40 agonist ivuxolimab in advanced cancers. Study as a whole: It was permissible to have had prior anti-PD-1, anti-PD-L1 or anti-CTLA-4 therapy, and around 40% had some. There were three patients with partial responses, one having hepatocellular carcinoma and two cutaneous melanoma.

Trimming cost V 3 bases and J 5 bases, with 14 bases left between them. Germline V gene lookup returns CDR1 KGHSH and CDR2 LQKENI. The CDR3 is made up of 15 amino acids. Notes on this clone: Its matching antigen is unknown.

Study-wide findings and caveats: Compared with others, partial responders at 0.1-3.0 mg/kg displayed clonal expansion among the lowest.

TCRdb keeps only in-frame clones here, not all; method: immunoSEQ multiplex PCR. The table records about 71,000 clones, roughly 84% of them present only once. The material sequenced was CD4+ or CD8+ T cells sorted from blood, taken in a trial of the OX40 agonist ivuxolimab. The J gene is TRBJ1-5, the V gene TRBV18; TRBD1 is a possible D gene (6 bases). This sequence originates from an adult with an advanced solid tumor such as melanoma, head and neck, liver or kidney cancer. The CDR3 protein is CASSPMQQGDQPQHF. The CDR3 DNA reads as TGTGCCAGCTCACCGATGCAACAGGGAGATCAGCCCCAGCATTTT. Full variable domain (outside the CDR3, taken from reference TRBV18 and TRBJ1-5): NAGVMQNPRHLVRRRGQEARLRCSPMKGHSHVYWYRQLPEEGLKFMVYLQKENIIDESGMPKERFSAEFPKEGPSILRIQQVVRGDSAAYFCASSPMQQGDQPQHFGDGTRLSIL.